The entry below describes one T cell receptor (beta chain). The target antigen is unknown. The table came from immunoSEQ multiplex PCR; TCRdb's copy has only in-frame clones and leaves some out. The table includes 150,000 to 200,000 clones, roughly 95% detected once. The donors belonged to the roughly 120-subject validation cohort, separate from the approximately 670-subject first cohort. This sample was included in a study of cytomegalovirus exposure and HLA in healthy donors. The study's findings and limits: Many donors carried some public TCRs, although rarity characterized most TCR sequences.

CDR3 length: 11 amino acids. Germline V gene sequence: CDR1 DFQATT, CDR2 SNEGSKA (reference sequence). V lost 3 bases to trimming and J lost 13 bases, with 15 bases between them. The sequencing sample was made of PBMCs. The source is a woman between 18 and 29 years old in good health and CMV-seronegative. V gene TRBV20-1 combines with J gene TRBJ2-5; D call uncertain. CDR3 sequence reads: CSASHPTSRYF. CDR3 DNA: TGCAGTGCTAGTCACCCAACTTCACGGTACTTC.